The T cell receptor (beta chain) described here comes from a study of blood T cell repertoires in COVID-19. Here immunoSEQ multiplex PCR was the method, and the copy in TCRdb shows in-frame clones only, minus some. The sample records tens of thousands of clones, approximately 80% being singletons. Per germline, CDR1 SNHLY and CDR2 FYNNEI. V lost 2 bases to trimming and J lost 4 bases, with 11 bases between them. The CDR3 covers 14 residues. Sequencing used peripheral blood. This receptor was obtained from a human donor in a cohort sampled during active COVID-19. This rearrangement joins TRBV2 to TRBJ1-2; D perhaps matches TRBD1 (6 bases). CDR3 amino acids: CASSESRGGYGYTF. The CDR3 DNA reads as TGTGCCAGCAGTGAAAGCAGGGGTGGCTATGGCTACACCTTC.